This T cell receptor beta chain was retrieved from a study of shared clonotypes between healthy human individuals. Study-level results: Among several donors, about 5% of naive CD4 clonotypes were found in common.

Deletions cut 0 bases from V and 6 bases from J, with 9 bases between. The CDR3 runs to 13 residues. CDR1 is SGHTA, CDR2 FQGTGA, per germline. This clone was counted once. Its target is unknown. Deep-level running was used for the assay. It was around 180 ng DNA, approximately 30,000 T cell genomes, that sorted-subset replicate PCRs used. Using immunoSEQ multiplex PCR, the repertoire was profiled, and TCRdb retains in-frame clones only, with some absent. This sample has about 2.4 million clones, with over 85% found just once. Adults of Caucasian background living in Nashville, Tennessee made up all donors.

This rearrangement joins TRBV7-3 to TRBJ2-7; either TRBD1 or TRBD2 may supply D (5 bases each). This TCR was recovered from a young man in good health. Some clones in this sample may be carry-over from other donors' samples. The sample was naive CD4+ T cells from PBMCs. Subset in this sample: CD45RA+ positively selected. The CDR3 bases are TGTGCCAGCAGCTTAACGGCCGGGACCGAGCAGTACTTC. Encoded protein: CASSLTAGTEQYF. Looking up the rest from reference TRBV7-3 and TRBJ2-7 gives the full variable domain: GAGVSQTPSNKVTEKGKYVELRCDPISGHTALYWYRQSLGQGPEFLIYFQGTGAADDSGLPNDRFFAVRPEGSVSTLKIQRTERGDSAVYLCASSLTAGTEQYFGPGTRLTVT.